Presented here are 21 T cell receptor beta chains from one specimen sequenced in a study of blood T cell repertoires in COVID-19. TCRdb keeps only in-frame clones here, not all; method: immunoSEQ multiplex PCR. The data show roughly 250,000 clones, 80% to 95% seen once. The specimen sequenced was PBMCs or T cells enriched from blood (not recorded which). The receptors were sampled from a woman aged 18-29 years who had recovered from COVID-19.

The rearrangement joins TRBV27 to TRBJ2-6; perhaps TRBD2 as D (6 bases). Per germline, CDR1 MNHEY and CDR2 SMNVEV (reference sequence). Trimming removed 2 bases at V and 1 base at J, with 15 bases between. The CDR3 is 18 amino acids. DNA for the CDR3: TGTGCCAGCAGTTTAACGGTCGCAGGGACTTCTGGGGCCAACGTCCTGACTTTC. Translated: CASSLTVAGTSGANVLTF.

The chain employs TRBV25-1 and TRBJ2-3; D perhaps matches TRBD1 (8 bases). The CDR3 runs 16 residues. Trimming left V 1 base short and J 5 bases short, with 16 bases between. CDR1 and CDR2 (germline): MGHDK, SYGVNS. The DNA for the CDR3 is TGTGCCAGCAGTGAATTTGGGCGGGGGACAGGAGATACGCAGTATTTT. Its protein product is CASSEFGRGTGDTQYF.

The chain couples TRBV11-2 to TRBJ1-1, with D perhaps TRBD1 (5 bases). The length of the CDR3 is 15 residues. Trimming removed 0 bases from V and 3 bases from J, with 11 bases in between. CDR1 is SGHAT and CDR2 is FQNNGV in the germline V gene. CDR3 sequence reads: CASSLDGRGYTEAFF. DNA for the CDR3: TGTGCCAGCAGCTTAGATGGCCGGGGGTACACTGAAGCTTTCTTT.

In the case of this clone: The junction departs from germline at one end; a sequencing error may be responsible. The chain links TRBV13 to TRBJ2-7; either TRBD1 or TRBD2 may supply D (6 bases each). In germline, CDR1 is PRHDT, CDR2 FYEKMQ (reference sequence). CDR3 size: 15 residues. The CDR3 here is CASSLGGRPSYEQYF. The CDR3 DNA sequence: TGTGCCAGCAGCCTAGGGGGGAGACCCTCCTACGAGCAGTACTTC.

The chain combines TRBV11-2 with TRBJ1-5, with 7 bases identical to TRBD1. The CDR3 is 15 residues long. Trimming cost V 3 bases and J 6 bases; bases outside gene matches: 8. The germline gives CDR1 SGHAT, CDR2 FQNNGV. CDR3 protein: CASSLWTGLGQPQHF. The CDR3 nucleotides are TGTGCCAGCAGCTTGTGGACAGGATTGGGTCAGCCCCAGCATTTT.

The rearrangement links TRBV11-3 to TRBJ1-1; D unresolved. This CDR3 contains 13 residues. Per the germline V gene, CDR1 is SGHNT and CDR2 is YENEEA. Between the trimmed V and J ends, which lost 0 bases and 2 bases, there was a span of 4 bases. The DNA for the CDR3 is TGTGCCAGCAGCTTAGACAGAAACACTGAAGCTTTCTTT. It yields the protein CASSLDRNTEAFF.

CDR3 amino acids: CATSRDRGQPQHF. In DNA, the CDR3 is TGTGCCACCAGCAGGGACAGGGGACAGCCCCAGCATTTT. The chain has TRBV15 and TRBJ1-5; 9 positions match TRBD1. The CDR3 runs 13 residues. Germline V gene lookup returns CDR1 LNHNV and CDR2 YYDKDF (reference sequence). V dropped 3 bases and J dropped 7; count of bases not matched to a gene: 1.

This rearrangement joins TRBV7-3 to TRBJ1-1; D unresolved. Trimming removed 1 base from V and 1 base from J, with 10 bases in between. The CDR3 loop spans 15 amino acids. Germline assignment: CDR1 SGHTA and CDR2 FQGTGA. The CDR3 here is CASSLMAAANTEAFF. Written as DNA, the CDR3 is TGTGCCAGCAGCTTAATGGCCGCCGCGAACACTGAAGCTTTCTTT.

This clone has a single count. The chain combines TRBV6-5 with TRBJ2-5; no clear D. The ends were cut back, 10 bases at V and 1 base at J, with 13 bases in the middle. Germline V gene lookup returns CDR1 MNHEY and CDR2 SVGAGI. The CDR3 consists of 13 residues. The CDR3 reads CATSQDPQETQYF. For the CDR3, the DNA is TGTGCCACGTCACAAGATCCCCAAGAGACCCAGTACTTC.

The rearrangement links TRBV3-1 (or the pseudogene TRBV3-2) to TRBJ1-3; D is undetermined. The V gene's germline CDR1 is LGHDT and CDR2 YNNKEL (reference sequence). The CDR3 contains 14 residues. The V gene lost 1 base and the J gene lost 2 bases, with 6 bases spanning the gap. CDR3 sequence (DNA): TGTGCCAGCAGCCAAGGAGCTCCTGGAAACACCATATATTTT. It codes for CASSQGAPGNTIYF.

The V and J genes are TRBV19 and TRBJ1-2; tentatively, D is TRBD1 (6 bases). The CDR3 sequence is 14 residues long. V was pared by 5 bases and J by 7 bases, with 17 bases between. Per germline, CDR1 LNHDA and CDR2 SQIVND (reference sequence). CDR3 region: CASSPRQVLGGYTF. CDR3 coding DNA: TGTGCCAGTAGTCCTCGACAGGTGCTCGGTGGCTACACCTTC.

The V and J genes are TRBV7-3 and TRBJ2-1; a possible D gene is TRBD1 (5 bases). Trimming left V 5 bases short and J 2 bases short, with 13 bases between. The CDR3 has 15 residues. In germline, CDR1 is SGHTA, CDR2 FQGTGA. The CDR3 DNA sequence: TGTGCCAGCAGCCAACAGGCGGAGCCCTACAATGAGCAGTTCTTC. Its translation is CASSQQAEPYNEQFF.

The chain has TRBV25-1 and TRBJ2-3; D is possibly TRBD1 (6 bases). CDR3 length: 15 residues. Trimming removed 3 bases at V and 2 bases at J, with 12 bases between. The germline gives CDR1 MGHDK, CDR2 SYGVNS. The DNA of the CDR3 is TGTGCCAGCAGTGACGCAGGGGATTACACAGATACGCAGTATTTT. It is translated as CASSDAGDYTDTQYF. Full variable domain (remainder filled in from reference TRBV25-1 and TRBJ2-3): EADIYQTPRYLVIGTGKKITLECSQTMGHDKMYWYQQDPGMELHLIHYSYGVNSTEKGDLSSESTVSRIRTEHFPLTLESARPSHTSQYLCASSDAGDYTDTQYFGPGTRLTVL.

This clone appeared once. This sequence joins TRBV11-2 and TRBJ2-7, with a tentative D call TRBD2 (6 bases). This CDR3 has 16 amino acids. The V end was cut by 5 bases, the J end by 7 bases, with 24 bases between. Per germline, CDR1 SGHAT and CDR2 FQNNGV. The CDR3 region has the DNA TGTGCCAGCAGCGCCGCCGGGGGAGGTAGAACGGGGGAGCAGTACTTC. Translation gives CASSAAGGGRTGEQYF.

CDR3 sequence (DNA): TGCGCCAGCAGCCAGGACAGGGAGGGCGATACGCAGTATTTT. Protein product: CASSQDREGDTQYF. V and J are TRBV5-1 and TRBJ2-3, with D tentatively TRBD1 (8 bases). CDR1 and CDR2 (germline): SGHRS, YFSETQ. The ends were cut back, 4 bases at V and 6 bases at J, with 15 bases in the middle. This CDR3 region has 14 residues.

The chain uses TRBV3-1 (or the pseudogene TRBV3-2) and TRBJ2-1; D may be TRBD2 (6 bases). The CDR3 has 17 amino acids. The ends were cut back, 2 bases at V and 8 bases at J, with 22 bases in the middle. From germline, CDR1 is LGHDT and CDR2 YNNKEL (reference sequence). Here the CDR3 DNA reads TGTGCCAGCAGCCAAACTATGGGACTCTCCCCTCGCGATGAGCAGTTCTTC. Its translation: CASSQTMGLSPRDEQFF.

The chain uses TRBV12-2 and TRBJ2-5; TRBD1, the table's D call, was not compared with the DNA. TRBV12-2 has pseudogene status. CDR3 length equals 14 residues. The CDR3 nucleotides read TGTGCAAGTCGCTTAGGTTCAGGGGGTAAGACCCAGTACTTC. This gives the protein CASRLGSGGKTQYF.

J is TRBJ2-1 and V is TRBV12-5; a weak D match, TRBD2 (5 bases). The CDR3 runs to 15 residues. Germline-derived CDR1 and CDR2 are LGHNT and FRNRAP. V lost 4 bases and J 9 bases, leaving 19 bases between the germline ends. The CDR3 loop is CASGSSGLRRGEQFF. The CDR3 nucleotides are TGTGCTAGTGGTTCCTCCGGACTCAGACGGGGTGAGCAGTTCTTC. Filled out from reference TRBV12-5 and TRBJ2-1, the complete variable domain reads DARVTQTPRHKVTEMGQEVTMRCQPILGHNTVFWYRQTMMQGLELLAYFRNRAPLDDSGMPKDRFSAEMPDATLATLKIQPSEPRDSAVYFCASGSSGLRRGEQFFGPGTRLTVL.

This clone was seen only a few times. This rearrangement joins TRBV5-5 to TRBJ1-3; TRBD1 aligns across 11 bases. The germline V gene encodes CDR1 SGHKS and CDR2 YYEKEE (reference sequence). The CDR3 consists of 16 residues. J gave up 0 bases and V 3 bases, and 2 bases lay outside the gene matches. Written as DNA, the CDR3 is TGTGCCAGCAGCTGGACAGGGGGCCTCTCTGGAAACACCATATATTTT. This codes for CASSWTGGLSGNTIYF.

The V call is TRBV2, the J call TRBJ1-2; D unclear. In germline, CDR1 is SNHLY, CDR2 FYNNEI. V was pared by 4 bases and J by 4 bases, with 13 bases between. The length of the CDR3 is 14 residues. CDR3 DNA: TGTGCCAGCAGTGTCCGGAGAGGAAGCTATGGCTACACCTTC. Amino acids: CASSVRRGSYGYTF.

The V call is TRBV6-5, the J call TRBJ1-2; the D gene is possibly TRBD1 (6 bases). The CDR3 has 13 residues. Germline loops: CDR1 MNHEY, CDR2 SVGAGI. V was clipped by 7 bases and J by 5 bases, with 14 bases between them. The CDR3 region has the DNA TGTGCCAGCATCCAGGGGTGGCTTTATGGCTACACCTTC. It translates to CASIQGWLYGYTF.